This entry describes one T cell receptor beta chain. What it binds is unknown. The sample comes from a study of T cell responses to AZD1222 COVID-19 vaccine. Regarding the study as a whole: Donors, mostly white British, included more females; clonal diversity was possibly underestimated. Repertoire collection took place solely once the T cell response had peaked.

Only in-frame clones appear in the TCRdb table, and some are missing; sequencing was by immunoSEQ multiplex PCR. The sample shows 65,000 to 80,000 clones, approximately 90% of them seen only once. The CDR3 loop spans 19 amino acids. The TCR sequence derives from an adult in good health. The V call is TRBV21-1, the J call TRBJ2-5; TRBD1 reflects the table's D call only, with no check against the DNA. TRBV21-1 is shown as a pseudogene. The sequencing here drew on peripheral blood, taken on day 0 of AZD1222 vaccination. The CDR3 loop is CASSPCGSLGTGLMETQYF. CDR3 sequence (DNA): TGTGCCAGCAGCCCTTGCGGATCATTGGGGACAGGGCTTATGGAGACCCAGTACTTC.